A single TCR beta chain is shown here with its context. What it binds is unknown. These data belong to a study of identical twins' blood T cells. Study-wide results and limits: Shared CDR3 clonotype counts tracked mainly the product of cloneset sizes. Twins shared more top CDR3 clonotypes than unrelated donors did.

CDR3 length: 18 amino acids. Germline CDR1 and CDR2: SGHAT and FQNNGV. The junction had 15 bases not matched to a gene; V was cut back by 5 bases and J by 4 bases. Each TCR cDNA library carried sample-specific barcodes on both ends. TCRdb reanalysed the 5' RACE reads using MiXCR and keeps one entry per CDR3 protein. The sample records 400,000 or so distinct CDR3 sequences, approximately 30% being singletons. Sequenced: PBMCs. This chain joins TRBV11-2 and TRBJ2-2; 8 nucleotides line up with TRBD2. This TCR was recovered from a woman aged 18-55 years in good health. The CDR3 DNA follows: TGTGCCAGCAGCCCGGTACTAGCGGTCGGAGGAGTCACCGGGGAGCTGTTTTTT. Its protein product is CASSPVLAVGGVTGELFF.